In its sample, the clone carrying this T cell receptor (beta chain) was seen many times. Its antigen is as yet unknown. This record belongs to a study of blood T cells in healthy people across ages. Points from the study as a whole: Strong correlation was found linking TCR beta diversity to naive T cell percentage.

This CDR3 spans 14 amino acids. Deletions cut 5 bases from V and 3 bases from J, with 11 bases between. In germline, CDR1 is MNHEY, CDR2 SVGAGI. Primers used in a second PCR of roughly 6 to 12 cycles were a sample-barcoded 5' primer and a J-beta primer mix. TCRdb re-called the 5' RACE reads with MiXCR, one entry per CDR3 protein. This table has 550,000 to 800,000 distinct CDR3 sequences, about a third appearing once. The V call is TRBV6-5, the J call TRBJ1-5; unclear D gene. This TCR derives from a woman older than 75 in good health. The source material was blood. In DNA form, the CDR3 reads TGTGCCAGCAGTACTCGGACTGCCAATCAGCCCCAGCATTTT. It encodes CASSTRTANQPQHF.